These 19 T cell receptor beta chains were all obtained from the same sample, sequenced in a study of Ad26.COV2.S vaccination and SARS-CoV-2 variants. TCRdb's copy holds only in-frame clones and misses some; the assay was immunoSEQ multiplex PCR. The data hold about 350,000 clones, with around 84% observed a single time. Treatment noted: around 19 received Ad26.COV2.S at low or high dose, single or two shots; about 5 received placebo; per-sample allocation not given. Sampling was done on day 63 after the first vaccine or placebo injection. The specimen was peripheral blood, collected in a trial of Ad26.COV2.S vaccine versus placebo. The receptors stem from a person between 18 and 59 years old who received the Ad26.COV2.S COVID-19 vaccine or a placebo.

This clone was picked up one time. V gene TRBV6-4 combines with J gene TRBJ2-3; 9 nucleotides agree with TRBD1. The CDR3 runs 13 residues. Germline V gene lookup returns CDR1 MRHNA and CDR2 SNTAGT. The V and J ends lost 8 bases and 2 bases, in that order; junction bases with no gene match: 2. The CDR3 nucleotides are TGTGCCAGCGGGACAGGGCCCACAGATACGCAGTATTTT. Residues: CASGTGPTDTQYF.

CDR3: CASSPSLVARGLARDNEQFF. CDR3 DNA: TGCGCCAGCAGCCCAAGTTTAGTGGCCCGGGGACTAGCGCGCGACAATGAGCAGTTCTTC. The gene calls are TRBV4-3 and TRBJ2-1, with 10 bases lining up with TRBD2. The CDR3 loop spans 20 amino acids. V lost 4 bases to trimming and J lost 5 bases; unmatched junction nucleotides: 20. Looked up from germline, CDR1 is LGHNA and CDR2 is YSLEER.

The gene calls are TRBV7-2 and TRBJ2-7, with TRBD2 matching over 7 bases. The CDR3 consists of 13 residues. Looked up from germline, CDR1 is SGHTA and CDR2 is FQGNSA. The V segment lost 5 bases and the J segment 2 bases; nucleotides outside the gene matches: 3. This chain's CDR3 is CASSGGGTYEQYF. CDR3 bases: TGTGCCAGCAGCGGGGGGGGAACCTACGAGCAGTACTTC.

The chain carries TRBV6-2 or TRBV6-3 and TRBJ1-4; tentatively, D is TRBD1 (6 bases). The CDR3 runs 14 residues. Germline V gene data show CDR1 as MNHEY and CDR2 as SVGEGT. Deletions cut 3 bases from V and 3 bases from J, with 8 bases between. CDR3 protein: CASSYGGSNEKLFF. CDR3 sequence (DNA): TGTGCCAGCAGTTATGGGGGCTCTAATGAAAAACTGTTTTTT.

V and J are TRBV6-5 and TRBJ2-7; D is possibly TRBD2 (5 bases). Germline V gene lookup returns CDR1 MNHEY and CDR2 SVGAGI. This CDR3 spans 13 amino acids. V was shortened by 7 bases and J by 6 bases, with 16 bases between the two germline ends. As DNA, the CDR3 is TGTGCCAGCACCATACACGGCGGGTTCGAGCAGTACTTC. It translates to CASTIHGGFEQYF.

The genes are TRBV13 and TRBJ1-3; the match to TRBD1 covers 7 bases. Germline loops: CDR1 PRHDT, CDR2 FYEKMQ (reference sequence). The CDR3 totals 15 residues. The trim removed 3 bases at V and 2 bases at J, leaving 4 bases unmatched. CDR3 sequence reads: CASSFGQGAGNTIYF. The CDR3, as DNA: TGTGCCAGCAGCTTTGGGCAGGGGGCTGGAAACACCATATATTTT.

J is TRBJ2-7 and V is TRBV7-2, with D maybe TRBD1 (6 bases). The CDR3 contains 14 residues. V was clipped by 3 bases and J by 2 bases, with 11 bases between them. Germline lookup yields CDR1 SGHTA and CDR2 FQGNSA. The CDR3, as DNA: TGTGCCAGCAGCTTCACAGGGAAACCCTACGAGCAGTACTTC. Encoded protein: CASSFTGKPYEQYF.

The rearrangement links TRBV5-3 to TRBJ1-1; 8 nucleotides align to TRBD1. TRBV5-3 is assigned to the ORF class and has an uncertain function. The CDR3 spans 16 residues. Trimming cost V 4 bases and J 1 base; bases outside gene matches: 9. This CDR3 is CARSLNRGERNTEAFF. CDR3 DNA sequence: TGTGCCAGAAGCCTAAACAGGGGGGAACGGAACACTGAAGCTTTCTTT.

V gene TRBV4-1 combines with J gene TRBJ1-2; TRBD1 might be the D (6 bases). The V gene lost 0 bases and the J gene lost 7 bases, with 12 bases spanning the gap. CDR1 MGHRA and CDR2 YSYEKL come from the germline V gene. The CDR3 spans 14 residues. CDR3 protein: CASSQDGGLVGYTF. Written as DNA, the CDR3 is TGCGCCAGCAGCCAAGACGGGGGGCTAGTTGGCTACACCTTC.

This chain links TRBV3-1 (or the pseudogene TRBV3-2) with TRBJ2-5; D might be TRBD1 (7 bases). The V gene lost 5 bases and the J gene lost 5 bases, with 18 bases spanning the gap. CDR3 length: 15 residues. Looked up from germline, CDR1 is LGHDT and CDR2 is YNNKEL (reference sequence). The CDR3 DNA is TGTGCCAGCAGCGCCTGGACAGGAGGGGGGGAGACCCAGTACTTC. Translating it yields CASSAWTGGGETQYF.

This chain links TRBV25-1 with TRBJ2-5; 8 nucleotides align to TRBD1. Germline CDR1 and CDR2: MGHDK and SYGVNS. Losses at the gene ends were 7 bases for V and 5 bases for J; bases not matched to a gene: 6. The CDR3 length is 13 residues. CDR3 amino acids: CASTDRGGETQYF. CDR3 DNA sequence: TGTGCCAGCACTGACAGGGGTGGCGAGACCCAGTACTTC.

The rearrangement uses TRBV11-2 and TRBJ1-1, with 9 bases fitting TRBD1. Germline assignment: CDR1 SGHAT and CDR2 FQNNGV. The CDR3 runs 18 residues. The V and J ends lost 3 bases and 0 bases, in that order; junction bases with no gene match: 11. CDR3 amino acids: CASSFSYRGPGLNTEAFF. CDR3 DNA sequence: TGTGCCAGCAGCTTCTCTTACAGGGGGCCGGGGTTGAACACTGAAGCTTTCTTT. The full variable domain, completed using reference TRBV11-2 and TRBJ1-1, is EAGVAQSPRYKIIEKRQSVAFWCNPISGHATLYWYQQILGQGPKLLIQFQNNGVVDDSQLPKDRFSAERLKGVDSTLKIQPAKLEDSAVYLCASSFSYRGPGLNTEAFFGQGTRLTVV.

The J gene is TRBJ2-1, the V gene TRBV3-1 (or the pseudogene TRBV3-2); TRBD2 is a possible D gene (5 bases). V gave up 2 bases and J gave up 0 bases, with 11 bases separating them. This CDR3 comprises 16 residues. Germline assignment: CDR1 LGHDT and CDR2 YNNKEL (reference sequence). DNA for the CDR3: TGTGCCAGCAGCCAAAGGACTCCCAGCTCCTACAATGAGCAGTTCTTC. This gives the protein CASSQRTPSSYNEQFF.

This clone has just a few counts. This sequence joins TRBV10-3 and TRBJ2-7; possibly TRBD2 for D (6 bases). Trimming pared 2 bases from V and 0 bases from J, leaving 11 bases between. This CDR3 has 15 amino acids. Germline V lookup: CDR1 ENHRY, CDR2 SYGVKD. The CDR3 loop is CAISEGRGPSYEQYF. The CDR3, as DNA: TGTGCCATCAGTGAGGGGCGGGGACCCTCCTACGAGCAGTACTTC.

This chain links TRBV7-2 with TRBJ2-1; no clear D. Trimming left V 1 base short and J 6 bases short, with 4 bases between. The CDR3 extends over 12 amino acids. CDR1 is SGHTA, CDR2 FQGNSA, per germline. CDR3: CASSLGRNEQFF. As DNA, the CDR3 is TGTGCCAGCAGCTTAGGGCGCAATGAGCAGTTCTTC.

The table lists this clone with a count of one. The chain is built from TRBV24-1 and TRBJ2-3; 9 nucleotides agree with TRBD2. The CDR3 covers 17 residues. The germline CDR1 and CDR2 sequences are KGHDR and SFDVKD. The J segment lost 2 bases and the V segment lost 2 bases, leaving 7 bases of the junction unmatched. CDR3 loop: CATSDSTWTSATDTQYF. CDR3 nucleotides: TGTGCCACCAGTGATTCCACCTGGACTAGCGCCACAGATACGCAGTATTTT.

The chain employs TRBV7-4 and TRBJ1-5; no definite D call. Looked up from germline, CDR1 is SGHVT and CDR2 is SQSDAQ. Trimming removed 0 bases at V and 1 base at J, with 10 bases between. The CDR3 totals 16 residues. The CDR3 region is CASSLAPLHSNQPQHF. In DNA, the CDR3 is TGTGCCAGCAGCTTAGCGCCACTTCACAGCAATCAGCCCCAGCATTTT.

The V gene is TRBV18, the J gene TRBJ1-2; TRBD1 matches at 7 bases. The CDR3 is 14 residues long. The junction had 4 bases not matched to a gene; V was cut back by 2 bases and J by 4 bases. From germline, CDR1 is KGHSH and CDR2 LQKENI. The CDR3 loop is CASSPTTGTYGYTF. CDR3 bases: TGTGCCAGCTCACCAACGACAGGGACCTATGGCTACACCTTC.

This clone appeared a single time. The chain uses TRBV5-6 and TRBJ2-3; TRBD2 matches 9 bases. CDR3 length equals 16 residues. The germline CDR1 and CDR2 sequences are SGHDT and YYEEEE. With 0 bases clipped from V and 6 bases from J, the junction kept 8 bases outside the gene matches. CDR3 bases: TGTGCCAGCAGCTTGGCGGCGGGAGGGCCGGTCGATACGCAGTATTTT. Translation gives CASSLAAGGPVDTQYF.